These T cell receptor beta chains were read from a single sample in a study of T cells in Graves' hyperthyroidism and ophthalmopathy. TCRdb ran MiXCR on the multiplex PCR reads and lists one entry per CDR3 protein. The data show about 420,000 distinct CDR3 sequences, around 16% seen once. Material: blood. The receptors stem from a woman younger than 30 with Graves' hyperthyroidism. Both conserved end residues are part of each CDR3.

TRBJ1-1	TRBV24-1	16	CATSDAGRGLNTEAFF
TRBJ2-2	TRBV5-1	20	CASSLDGLAGGPVGTGELFF
TRBJ2-1	TRBV7-9	16	CASSLSGRRDLGEQFF
TRBJ1-5	TRBV28	17	CASSLSSGMQGNQPQHF
TRBJ1-1	TRBV20-1	13	CSARFEQDTEAFF
TRBJ2-7	TRBV5-5	18	CASSFYPWTSGGGEEQYF
TRBJ1-1	TRBV4-2	14	CASSQGGGGTEAFF
TRBJ2-1	TRBV15	13	CATSQKSYNEQFF
TRBJ1-3	TRBV5-1	19	CASSLIGVRAASSGNTIYF
TRBJ1-2	TRBV20-1	12	CSARGLSRGYTF
TRBJ2-2	TRBV28	14	CASSLLGNTGELFF
TRBJ2-1	TRBV28	14	CASSLSLRGNEQFF
TRBJ1-5	TRBV27	14	CASRNEQPNQPQHF
TRBJ1-1	TRBV14	14	CASSHAGGGTEAFF